This TCR beta chain was captured by sequencing in a study of patients and donors after allogeneic stem cell transplantation. Germline V gene sequence: CDR1 SQVTM, CDR2 ANQGSEA. V lost 4 bases, J lost 3 bases, and 16 bases lay in between. This CDR3 has 14 amino acids. TCRdb called the RT-PCR reads again in MiXCR, with one record for every CDR3 protein. The sample holds some 160,000 distinct CDR3 sequences, about 24% seen once. The table lists this clonotype with a few counts. The sequence came from a human donor who was either an allogeneic HSCT recipient or a stem cell or donor lymphocyte infusion donor (not recorded which). It is not recorded whose cells these are; they may come from a transplant donor. The chain uses TRBV29-1 and TRBJ2-7; possibly TRBD2 for D (6 bases). Input material: blood, either unsorted or a sorted T cell fraction (not recorded which). The CDR3 here is CSVVGDRRDYEQYF. DNA for the CDR3: TGCAGCGTTGTCGGAGACCGGAGGGACTACGAGCAGTACTTC.